This T cell receptor beta chain appears in the sequencing data of a study of control samples from healthy donors and cancer patients. This clone was counted a few times. The V gene end was trimmed by 8 bases and the J gene end by 7 bases; junction bases not matched to a gene: 6. The germline CDR1 and CDR2 sequences are LNHDA and SQIVND (reference sequence). The CDR3 is made up of 13 amino acids. TCRdb's table, derived via immunoSEQ multiplex PCR, lists solely in-frame clones and lacks some. The data hold around 41,000 clones, with around four fifths observed a single time. The receptor comes from an older woman with lung cancer. The rearrangement joins TRBV19 to TRBJ1-4; 8 positions agree with TRBD1. The source material was PBMCs. In DNA form, the CDR3 reads TGTGCCAGTTCCGGACAGGGAGGTGAAAAACTGTTTTTT. It encodes CASSGQGGEKLFF.